These T cell receptor beta chains were read from a single sample in a study of T-cell memory formation after mild COVID-19. TCRdb recomputed calls from the 5' RACE reads with MiXCR, one row per CDR3 protein. The profile shows over 30,000 distinct CDR3 sequences, approximately 10% of them singletons. The sequenced sample consisted of PBMCs or a T cell subset sorted from them (not recorded which). These receptors came from a man aged 18-30 years who had mild COVID-19 (a few samples of this study predate the infection). Cell type and time point are not known. Each CDR3 is given with its conserved first and last residue. The D gene is left open where the match is weak. Size values are once, few and many counts, or a class for expanded clones, and some rows have none.

cdr3_nt: TGTGCCAGCAGCGCCGACACAGGGCCCAACTATGGCTACACCTTC
cdr3_aa: CASSADTGPNYGYTF
j_call: TRBJ1-2
d_call: NA
clone_size: many
v_call: TRBV9

cdr3_nt: TGCGCCAGCAGCCAAGAGAATCGGGGGACCCAGTACTTC
cdr3_aa: CASSQENRGTQYF
j_call: TRBJ2-5
d_call: NA
clone_size: few
v_call: TRBV4-3

cdr3_nt: TGTGCCACCAGCACCAGCGGGGGGACCTACAATGAGCAGTTCTTC
cdr3_aa: CATSTSGGTYNEQFF
j_call: TRBJ2-1
d_call: TRBD2
clone_size: many
v_call: TRBV24-1

cdr3_nt: TGCGCCAGCAGCCAAGGGGTAGGCAAGACATCCTACGAGCAGTACTTC
cdr3_aa: CASSQGVGKTSYEQYF
j_call: TRBJ2-7
d_call: NA
clone_size: many
v_call: TRBV4-3

cdr3_nt: TGTGCCAGCAGCTTAGGGGGCGGATACACTGAAGCTTTCTTT
cdr3_aa: CASSLGGGYTEAFF
j_call: TRBJ1-1
d_call: NA
clone_size: many
v_call: TRBV7-3

cdr3_nt: TGTGCCAGCAGCTCCGGACTAGCGGGGGGGCAAGAGACCCAGTACTTC
cdr3_aa: CASSSGLAGGQETQYF
j_call: TRBJ2-5
d_call: TRBD2
clone_size: NA
v_call: TRBV7-8

cdr3_nt: TGTGCCACCAGCAGTTGGACAGGTTGGGACTCCTACAATGAGCAGTTCTTC
cdr3_aa: CATSSWTGWDSYNEQFF
j_call: TRBJ2-1
d_call: TRBD1
clone_size: few
v_call: TRBV15

cdr3_nt: TGTGCCAGCAGCTTGGTGGGAGACAGCAATGAAAAACTGTTTTTT
cdr3_aa: CASSLVGDSNEKLFF
j_call: TRBJ1-4
d_call: NA
clone_size: many
v_call: TRBV5-5

cdr3_nt: TGTGCCAGCAGTTTGACAGGGGGACATGGCTACACCTTC
cdr3_aa: CASSLTGGHGYTF
j_call: TRBJ1-2
d_call: TRBD1
clone_size: medium-sized
v_call: TRBV12-3/TRBV12-4

cdr3_nt: TGCAGTGCTAGAGTGCGGGGGGGTTCGAGCTCCTACAATGAGCAGTTCTTC
cdr3_aa: CSARVRGGSSSYNEQFF
j_call: TRBJ2-1
d_call: TRBD2
clone_size: many
v_call: TRBV20-1

cdr3_nt: TGTGCCAGCAGCCACCTAGCGGGGGGAGCCCAAGAGACCCAGTACTTC
cdr3_aa: CASSHLAGGAQETQYF
j_call: TRBJ2-5
d_call: TRBD2
clone_size: many
v_call: TRBV4-2

cdr3_nt: TGTGCCAGCAGCTTGGGCCCGTACACAGATACGCAGTATTTT
cdr3_aa: CASSLGPYTDTQYF
j_call: TRBJ2-3
d_call: NA
clone_size: many
v_call: TRBV5-6

cdr3_nt: TGTGCCAGCAGCTTAGCCCCCCAGTGGTTAGGGGAGACCCAGTACTTC
cdr3_aa: CASSLAPQWLGETQYF
j_call: TRBJ2-5
d_call: NA
clone_size: many
v_call: TRBV11-2

cdr3_nt: TGCAGTGCTAGAGATTCCTTGAATGAAAAACTGTTTTTT
cdr3_aa: CSARDSLNEKLFF
j_call: TRBJ1-4
d_call: NA
clone_size: many
v_call: TRBV20-1

cdr3_nt: TGTGCCAGCATGACAGGGCCCATGGGCTACACCTTC
cdr3_aa: CASMTGPMGYTF
j_call: TRBJ1-2
d_call: TRBD1
clone_size: many
v_call: TRBV7-9

cdr3_nt: TGTGCCACCAGTGAGAACAGGGGAGCCAAAAACATTCAGTACTTC
cdr3_aa: CATSENRGAKNIQYF
j_call: TRBJ2-4
d_call: TRBD1
clone_size: NA
v_call: TRBV24-1

cdr3_nt: TGTGCCAGCAGTTACTACCCGGGGTACGAGCAGTACTTC
cdr3_aa: CASSYYPGYEQYF
j_call: TRBJ2-7
d_call: NA
clone_size: many
v_call: TRBV6-5

cdr3_nt: TGCGCCAGCAGCCAAGACTCCCCTGGGGGAGTCTATGGCTACACCTTC
cdr3_aa: CASSQDSPGGVYGYTF
j_call: TRBJ1-2
d_call: NA
clone_size: NA
v_call: TRBV4-1

cdr3_nt: TGTGCCATCAGCTCCGGGACTAGCGGGGGGGCCGGGTCAGATACGCAGTATTTT
cdr3_aa: CAISSGTSGGAGSDTQYF
j_call: TRBJ2-3
d_call: TRBD2
clone_size: NA
v_call: TRBV10-3

cdr3_nt: TGTGCCAGCAGCCCCCAAGGGTCTGGACTAGCGGGGGGGCACACCGGGGAGCTGTTTTTT
cdr3_aa: CASSPQGSGLAGGHTGELFF
j_call: TRBJ2-2
d_call: TRBD2
clone_size: few
v_call: TRBV4-2

cdr3_nt: TGTGCCAGCAGTTTGAAGTGGAGCCGGGAGCAGTACTTC
cdr3_aa: CASSLKWSREQYF
j_call: TRBJ2-7
d_call: NA
clone_size: many
v_call: TRBV12-3/TRBV12-4

cdr3_nt: TGTGCCAGCAGTTTAACTCAGGATACGCAGTATTTT
cdr3_aa: CASSLTQDTQYF
j_call: TRBJ2-3
d_call: NA
clone_size: many
v_call: TRBV28

cdr3_nt: TGCGCCAGCAGCCAAGAATTAAGGGCCAAACGGAGGGAGCAGTACTTC
cdr3_aa: CASSQELRAKRREQYF
j_call: TRBJ2-7
d_call: NA
clone_size: many
v_call: TRBV4-1

cdr3_nt: TGCGCCAGCAGCTTGGAAGTCAGGGATGTAACCAATGAGCAGTTCTTC
cdr3_aa: CASSLEVRDVTNEQFF
j_call: TRBJ2-1
d_call: NA
clone_size: many
v_call: TRBV5-1

cdr3_nt: TGTGCCAGCAGCCAAGATGGGCAGTTCAATCAGCCCCAGCATTTT
cdr3_aa: CASSQDGQFNQPQHF
j_call: TRBJ1-5
d_call: NA
clone_size: many
v_call: TRBV4-2

cdr3_nt: TGCAGTGCTGACAGGGGTCAAACCTACGAGCAGTACTTC
cdr3_aa: CSADRGQTYEQYF
j_call: TRBJ2-7
d_call: TRBD1
clone_size: NA
v_call: TRBV20-1

cdr3_nt: TGTGCCAGCAGCTTAATACGCGGGGACCTAGCCAAAAACATTCAGTACTTC
cdr3_aa: CASSLIRGDLAKNIQYF
j_call: TRBJ2-4
d_call: NA
clone_size: many
v_call: TRBV7-3

cdr3_nt: TGTGCCAGCAGTGAAAGCACAGATACGCAGTATTTT
cdr3_aa: CASSESTDTQYF
j_call: TRBJ2-3
d_call: NA
clone_size: many
v_call: TRBV6-1

cdr3_nt: TGCAGTGCAGGACGGACAGCGGACACTGGAGGCTACACCTTC
cdr3_aa: CSAGRTADTGGYTF
j_call: TRBJ1-2
d_call: NA
clone_size: many
v_call: TRBV20-1

cdr3_nt: TGCGCCAGCAGCTTGGCCGAGGGGGGGATCCAAGAGACCCAGTACTTC
cdr3_aa: CASSLAEGGIQETQYF
j_call: TRBJ2-5
d_call: NA
clone_size: many
v_call: TRBV5-1

cdr3_nt: TGTGCCAGCAGCCGCCGCGCCCGGGGCTACGAGCAGTACTTC
cdr3_aa: CASSRRARGYEQYF
j_call: TRBJ2-7
d_call: NA
clone_size: many
v_call: TRBV3-1

cdr3_nt: TGTGCCAGCAGTGAAGCGTCCCGGGACAGGGGGCGAAGCACAGATACGCAGTATTTT
cdr3_aa: CASSEASRDRGRSTDTQYF
j_call: TRBJ2-3
d_call: TRBD1
clone_size: few
v_call: TRBV6-1

cdr3_nt: TGCAGTGCAAGGGAAGAGACCCAGTACTTC
cdr3_aa: CSAREETQYF
j_call: TRBJ2-5
d_call: NA
clone_size: many
v_call: TRBV20-1

cdr3_nt: TGCAGTGCTATCGTCCAAGCGGGGTCAGATACGCAGTATTTT
cdr3_aa: CSAIVQAGSDTQYF
j_call: TRBJ2-3
d_call: TRBD2
clone_size: many
v_call: TRBV20-1

cdr3_nt: TGTGCCAGCAGCTCCTGGGACAGAGGACGCTTTCAAGAGACCCAGTACTTC
cdr3_aa: CASSSWDRGRFQETQYF
j_call: TRBJ2-5
d_call: TRBD1
clone_size: NA
v_call: TRBV7-9

cdr3_nt: TGTGCCAGCAGCTTAGCTGGCGGGGGGGGAGAGACCCAGTACTTC
cdr3_aa: CASSLAGGGGETQYF
j_call: TRBJ2-5
d_call: TRBD2
clone_size: many
v_call: TRBV7-2

cdr3_nt: TGTGCCAGCAGCGTCGCACCCCCGGACAGGGGATCCTACGAGCAGTACTTC
cdr3_aa: CASSVAPPDRGSYEQYF
j_call: TRBJ2-7
d_call: TRBD1
clone_size: NA
v_call: TRBV9

cdr3_nt: TGTGCCAGCCAGACAGCAACTAATGAAAAACTGTTTTTT
cdr3_aa: CASQTATNEKLFF
j_call: TRBJ1-4
d_call: NA
clone_size: many
v_call: TRBV7-2

cdr3_nt: TGTGCCAGCAGCTGGGCCATCGGGGAGGGGGACACTGAAGCTTTCTTT
cdr3_aa: CASSWAIGEGDTEAFF
j_call: TRBJ1-1
d_call: NA
clone_size: many
v_call: TRBV27

cdr3_nt: TGTGCCAGCTCAAAGTCCGCGGCTGGAAACACCATATATTTT
cdr3_aa: CASSKSAAGNTIYF
j_call: TRBJ1-3
d_call: NA
clone_size: many
v_call: TRBV18

cdr3_nt: TGTGCCAGCAGCTTGGCTGCGGGTTTCGGATCTGGAAACACCATATATTTT
cdr3_aa: CASSLAAGFGSGNTIYF
j_call: TRBJ1-3
d_call: NA
clone_size: many
v_call: TRBV5-5